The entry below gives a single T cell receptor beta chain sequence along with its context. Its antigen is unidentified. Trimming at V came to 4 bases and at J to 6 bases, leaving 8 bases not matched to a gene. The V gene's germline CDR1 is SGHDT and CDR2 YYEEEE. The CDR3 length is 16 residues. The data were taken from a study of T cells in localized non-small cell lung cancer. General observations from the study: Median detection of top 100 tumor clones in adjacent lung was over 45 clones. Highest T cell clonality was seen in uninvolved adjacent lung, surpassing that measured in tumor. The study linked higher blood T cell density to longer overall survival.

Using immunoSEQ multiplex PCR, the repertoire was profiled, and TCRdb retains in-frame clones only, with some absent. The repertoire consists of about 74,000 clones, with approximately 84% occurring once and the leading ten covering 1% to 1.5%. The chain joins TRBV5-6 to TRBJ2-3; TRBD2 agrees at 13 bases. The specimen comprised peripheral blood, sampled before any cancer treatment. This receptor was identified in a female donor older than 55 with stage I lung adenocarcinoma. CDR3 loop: CASSKSGLAGSDTQYF. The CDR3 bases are TGTGCCAGCAGCAAGTCGGGACTAGCGGGATCGGATACGCAGTATTTT.